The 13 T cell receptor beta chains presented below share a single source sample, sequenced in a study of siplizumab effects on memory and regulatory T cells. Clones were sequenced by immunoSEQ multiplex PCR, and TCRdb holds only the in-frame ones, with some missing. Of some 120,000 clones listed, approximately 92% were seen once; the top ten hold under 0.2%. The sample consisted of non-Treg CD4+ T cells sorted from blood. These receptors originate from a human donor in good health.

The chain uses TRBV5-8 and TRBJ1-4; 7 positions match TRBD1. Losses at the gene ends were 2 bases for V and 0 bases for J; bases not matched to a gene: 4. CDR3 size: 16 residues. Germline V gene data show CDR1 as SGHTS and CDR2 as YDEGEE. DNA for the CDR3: TGTGCCAGCAGCTTCACGGGACAGACAACTAATGAAAAACTGTTTTTT. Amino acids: CASSFTGQTTNEKLFF.

Written as DNA, the CDR3 is TGCGCCAGCAGCCAACCCTGGAGGGACACAGCTAACTATGGCTACACCTTC. The encoded protein is CASSQPWRDTANYGYTF. This rearrangement joins TRBV4-1 to TRBJ1-2; D might be TRBD1 (6 bases). CDR1 and CDR2 (germline): MGHRA, YSYEKL. Trimming left V 2 bases short and J 0 bases short, with 16 bases between. This CDR3 contains 17 residues.

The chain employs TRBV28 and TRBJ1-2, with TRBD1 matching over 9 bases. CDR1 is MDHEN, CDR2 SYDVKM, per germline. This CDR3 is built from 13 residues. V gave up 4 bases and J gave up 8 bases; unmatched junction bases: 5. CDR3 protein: CASSSGQGIGYTF. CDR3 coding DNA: TGTGCCAGCAGTTCGGGACAGGGAATAGGCTACACCTTC.

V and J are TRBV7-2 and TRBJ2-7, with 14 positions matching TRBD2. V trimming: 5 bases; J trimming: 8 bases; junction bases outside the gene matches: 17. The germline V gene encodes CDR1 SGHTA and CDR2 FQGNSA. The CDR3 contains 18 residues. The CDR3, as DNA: TGTGCCAGCAGCCCGGGACTAGCGGGGGTAAAATTAAGCTCGAAGCAGTACTTC. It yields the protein CASSPGLAGVKLSSKQYF.

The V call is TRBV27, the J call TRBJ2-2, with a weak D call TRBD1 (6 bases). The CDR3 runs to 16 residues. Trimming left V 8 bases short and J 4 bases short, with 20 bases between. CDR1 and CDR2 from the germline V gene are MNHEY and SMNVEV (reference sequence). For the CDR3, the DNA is TGTGCCAGCGGCTACGTCCGGGACACTTTCACCGGGGAGCTGTTTTTT. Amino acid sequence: CASGYVRDTFTGELFF.

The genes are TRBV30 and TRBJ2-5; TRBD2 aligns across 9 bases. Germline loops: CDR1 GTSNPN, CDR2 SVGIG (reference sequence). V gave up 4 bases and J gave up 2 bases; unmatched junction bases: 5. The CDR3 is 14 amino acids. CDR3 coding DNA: TGTGCCTGGAATTCGGGACTAGCTCAAGAGACCCAGTACTTC. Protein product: CAWNSGLAQETQYF.

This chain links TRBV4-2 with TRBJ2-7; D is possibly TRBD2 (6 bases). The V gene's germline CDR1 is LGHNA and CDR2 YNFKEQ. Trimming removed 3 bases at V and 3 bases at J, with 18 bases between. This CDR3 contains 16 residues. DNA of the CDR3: TGTGCCAGCAGCCAGGGGGTTGGCGGGGCCTACTACGAGCAGTACTTC. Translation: CASSQGVGGAYYEQYF.

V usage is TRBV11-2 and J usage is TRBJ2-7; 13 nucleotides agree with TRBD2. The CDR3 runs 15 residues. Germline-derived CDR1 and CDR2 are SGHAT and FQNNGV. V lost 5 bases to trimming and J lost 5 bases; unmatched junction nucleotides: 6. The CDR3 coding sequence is TGTGCCAGCAGCCAACTAGCGGGGGGGCTAGACGAGCAGTACTTC. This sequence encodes CASSQLAGGLDEQYF.

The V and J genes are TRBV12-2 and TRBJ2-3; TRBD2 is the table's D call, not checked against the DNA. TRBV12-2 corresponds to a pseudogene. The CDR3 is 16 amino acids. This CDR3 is CASRLGPYGGADTQYF. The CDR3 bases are TGTGCAAGTCGCTTAGGTCCGTACGGGGGGGCAGATACGCAGTATTTT.

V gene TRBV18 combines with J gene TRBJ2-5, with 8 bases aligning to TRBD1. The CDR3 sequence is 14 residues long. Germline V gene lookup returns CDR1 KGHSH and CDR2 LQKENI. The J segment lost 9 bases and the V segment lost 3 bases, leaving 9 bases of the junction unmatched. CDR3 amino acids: CASSPWTGPEAQYF. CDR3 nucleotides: TGTGCCAGCTCACCCTGGACAGGGCCGGAGGCCCAGTACTTC. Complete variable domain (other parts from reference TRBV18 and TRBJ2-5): NAGVMQNPRHLVRRRGQEARLRCSPMKGHSHVYWYRQLPEEGLKFMVYLQKENIIDESGMPKERFSAEFPKEGPSILRIQQVVRGDSAAYFCASSPWTGPEAQYFGPGTRLLVL.

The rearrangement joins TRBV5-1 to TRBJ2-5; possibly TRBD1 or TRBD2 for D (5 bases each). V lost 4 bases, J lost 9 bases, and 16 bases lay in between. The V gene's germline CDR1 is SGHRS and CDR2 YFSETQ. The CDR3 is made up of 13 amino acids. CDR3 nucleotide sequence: TGCGCCAGCAGCCGGGGCACAGATGGGCCCCAGTACTTC. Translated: CASSRGTDGPQYF.

CDR3 region: CASSLGQGRVLNTEAFF. The CDR3 bases are TGTGCCAGCAGCTTAGGCCAGGGTCGGGTCTTAAACACTGAAGCTTTCTTT. The V and J genes are TRBV11-3 and TRBJ1-1, with a tentative D call TRBD1 (5 bases). The germline V gene encodes CDR1 SGHNT and CDR2 YENEEA. Deletions cut 1 base from V and 2 bases from J, with 17 bases between. The length of the CDR3 is 17 residues.

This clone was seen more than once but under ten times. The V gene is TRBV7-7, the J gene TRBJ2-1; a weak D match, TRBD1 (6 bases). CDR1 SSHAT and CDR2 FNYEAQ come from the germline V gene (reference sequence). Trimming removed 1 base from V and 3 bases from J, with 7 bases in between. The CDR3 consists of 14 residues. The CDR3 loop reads CASSLGGGYNEQFF. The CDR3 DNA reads TGTGCCAGCAGCTTAGGAGGGGGCTACAATGAGCAGTTCTTC.